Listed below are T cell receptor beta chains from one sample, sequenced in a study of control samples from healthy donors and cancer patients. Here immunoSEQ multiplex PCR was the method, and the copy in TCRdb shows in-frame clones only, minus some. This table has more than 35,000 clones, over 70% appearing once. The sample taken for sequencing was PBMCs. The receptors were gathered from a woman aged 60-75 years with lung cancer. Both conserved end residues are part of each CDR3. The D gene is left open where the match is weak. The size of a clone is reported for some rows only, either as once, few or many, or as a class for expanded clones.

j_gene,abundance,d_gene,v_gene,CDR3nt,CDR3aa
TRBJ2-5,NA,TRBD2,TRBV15,TGTGCCACCAGCGCACCTAGCGGGGTTAAAGAGACCCAGTACTTC,CATSAPSGVKETQYF
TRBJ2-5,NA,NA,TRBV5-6,TGTGCCAGCACCGGGGGAGAGACCCAGTACTTC,CASTGGETQYF
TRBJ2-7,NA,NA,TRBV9,TGTGCCAGCAGCGTAGACTTGGGGATCTTCTACGAGCAGTACTTC,CASSVDLGIFYEQYF
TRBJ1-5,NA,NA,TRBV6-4,TGTGCCAGCAGTGCCTTCCCCAATCAGCCCCAGCATTTT,CASSAFPNQPQHF
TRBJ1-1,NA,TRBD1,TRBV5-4,TGTGCCAGCAGACAACAGGGGGACGGCACTGAAGCTTTCTTT,CASRQQGDGTEAFF
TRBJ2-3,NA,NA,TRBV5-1,TGCGCCAGCAGCTTGGCGGGGGCACCAGATACGCAGTATTTT,CASSLAGAPDTQYF
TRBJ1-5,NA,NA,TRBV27,TGTGCCAGCAGTTTAAAGGCTAGCAATCAGCCCCAGCATTTT,CASSLKASNQPQHF
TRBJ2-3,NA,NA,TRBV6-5,TGTGCCAGCAGTTACTCGGCCCTCACAGATACGCAGTATTTT,CASSYSALTDTQYF
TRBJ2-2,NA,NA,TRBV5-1,TGCGCCAGCAGCGGACCGGGACAGAACACCGGGGAGCTGTTTTTT,CASSGPGQNTGELFF
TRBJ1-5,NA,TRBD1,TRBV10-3,TGTGCCATCAGTGAATCCGGGACAGGGGAACAGCCCCAGCATTTT,CAISESGTGEQPQHF
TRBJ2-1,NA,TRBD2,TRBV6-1,TGTGCCAGCAGTGGGGGAACTAGCGGGACTCAGTTCCCCCCTAGTGAGCAGTTCTTC,CASSGGTSGTQFPPSEQFF
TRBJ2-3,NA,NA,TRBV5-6,TGTGCCAGCACCCCCCGGGGAGCCACAGGGAAGACAGATACGCAGTATTTT,CASTPRGATGKTDTQYF
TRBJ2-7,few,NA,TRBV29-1,TGCAGCGTTGAATTAGGGGTCTCCTACGAGCAGTACTTC,CSVELGVSYEQYF
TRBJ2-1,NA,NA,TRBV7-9,TGTGCCAGCAGCACCCCTGCAGGGGTCATCTACAATGAGCAGTTCTTC,CASSTPAGVIYNEQFF
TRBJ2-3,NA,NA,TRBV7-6,TGTGCCAGCAGCTCCGAGGGGACTTTCACAGATACGCAGTATTTT,CASSSEGTFTDTQYF
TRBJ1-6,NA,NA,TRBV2,TGTGCCAGCAGTTGGGGATCACCCCTCCACTTT,CASSWGSPLHF
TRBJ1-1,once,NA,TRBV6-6,TGTGCCAGCCGCCTCCTGAACACTGAAGCTTTCTTT,CASRLLNTEAFF
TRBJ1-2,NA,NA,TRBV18,TGTGCCAGCTCATCCTCGACGGACTCTTGGGACTACACCTTC,CASSSSTDSWDYTF
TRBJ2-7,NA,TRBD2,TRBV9,TGTGCCAGCAGCGTAGGTAGCGGGCACTTCTACGAGCAGTACTTC,CASSVGSGHFYEQYF
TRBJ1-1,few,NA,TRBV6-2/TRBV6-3,TGTGCCAGCAGTTACATTGACAATACCGAAGCTTTCTTT,CASSYIDNTEAFF
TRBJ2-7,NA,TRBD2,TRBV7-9,TGTGCCAGCACCAATCTAGCGGATTCCTACGAGCAGTACTTC,CASTNLADSYEQYF
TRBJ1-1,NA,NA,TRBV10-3,TGTGCCTCCTTAGGGGGGGCCCGCCGAGATGAAGCTTTCTTT,CASLGGARRDEAFF
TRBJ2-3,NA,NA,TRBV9,TGTGCCAGCAGCGTAGCCGGGGGGCGAGGTTTAGGCACAGATACGCAGTATTTT,CASSVAGGRGLGTDTQYF
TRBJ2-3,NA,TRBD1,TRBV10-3,TGTGCCATCAGTGAGTCAAAGGGGGCCTCCCCAGATACGCAGTATTTT,CAISESKGASPDTQYF
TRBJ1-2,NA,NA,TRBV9,TGTGCCAGCAGCGTAGACGGGGAGAAGGGGAATGACTATGGCTACACCTTC,CASSVDGEKGNDYGYTF
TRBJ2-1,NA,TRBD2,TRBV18,TGTGCCAGCTCACGCCTAGCGGGAGCCAACAATGAGCAGTTCTTC,CASSRLAGANNEQFF
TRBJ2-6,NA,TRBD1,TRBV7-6,TGTGCCAGCAGCTTTCGACAGGGGGCGGGGGGGGCCAACGTCCTGACTTTC,CASSFRQGAGGANVLTF
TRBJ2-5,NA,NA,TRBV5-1,TGCGCCAGCAGCTTCGATATCTTCCAAGAGACCCAGTACTTC,CASSFDIFQETQYF
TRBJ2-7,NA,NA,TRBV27,TGTGCCAGCAGTTTGTATAACGGCGAGCAGTACTTC,CASSLYNGEQYF